In its sample, the clone carrying this T cell receptor (beta chain) was seen once. The data were obtained in a study of blood T cell repertoires in COVID-19. Overall study context: From T cells, B-cell-depleted T cells, or PBMCs came the material, which was cDNA or gDNA.

Generated by immunoSEQ multiplex PCR, the TCRdb table keeps only in-frame clones and is missing some. The table records roughly 15,000 clones, 70% to 90% of them present only once. The sample consisted of peripheral blood. The receptor was derived from a human donor in a cohort sampled during active COVID-19.

Here the CDR3 reads CASSLGQRGTDTQYF. DNA for the CDR3: TGTGCCAGCAGCTTAGGCCAGAGGGGGACAGATACGCAGTATTTT. This chain connects TRBV7-9 to TRBJ2-3; a weak D match, TRBD1 (6 bases). Between the trimmed V and J ends, which lost 1 base and 3 bases, there was a span of 11 bases. This CDR3 comprises 15 residues. The germline V gene encodes CDR1 SEHNR and CDR2 FQNEAQ (reference sequence).